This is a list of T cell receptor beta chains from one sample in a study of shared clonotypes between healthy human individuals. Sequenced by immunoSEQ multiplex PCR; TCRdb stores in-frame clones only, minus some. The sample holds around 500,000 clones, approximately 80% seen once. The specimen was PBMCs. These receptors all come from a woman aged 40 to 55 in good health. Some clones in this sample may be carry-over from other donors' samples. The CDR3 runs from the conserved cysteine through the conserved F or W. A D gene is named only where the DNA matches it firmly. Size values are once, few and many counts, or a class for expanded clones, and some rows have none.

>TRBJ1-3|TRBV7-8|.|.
CASSLSRGSGNTIYF
TGTGCCAGCAGCTTAAGCCGTGGCTCTGGAAACACCATATATTTT
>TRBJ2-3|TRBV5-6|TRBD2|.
CASSPGGPGLVGTQYF
TGTGCCAGCAGCCCGGGGGGCCCGGGACTAGTAGGTACGCAGTATTTT
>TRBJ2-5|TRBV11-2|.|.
CASSLVSGSQETQYF
TGTGCCAGCAGCTTAGTATCTGGCAGCCAAGAGACCCAGTACTTC
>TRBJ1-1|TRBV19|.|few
CAIANPGSEAFF
TGTGCCATTGCAAATCCGGGTTCTGAAGCTTTCTTT
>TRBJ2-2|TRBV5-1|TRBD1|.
CASSLAGQGAAGELFF
TGCGCCAGCAGCTTGGCGGGACAGGGGGCTGCCGGGGAGCTGTTTTTT
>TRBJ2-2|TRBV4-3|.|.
CASSQVLGAPNTGELFF
TGCGCCAGCAGCCAAGTTCTGGGGGCCCCGAACACCGGGGAGCTGTTTTTT
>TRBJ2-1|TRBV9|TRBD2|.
CASSATSGRVHEQFF
TGTGCCAGCAGCGCAACTAGCGGAAGAGTCCATGAGCAGTTCTTC
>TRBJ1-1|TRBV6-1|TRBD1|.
CASSPLGQVNTEAFF
TGTGCCAGCAGCCCCTTGGGACAGGTGAACACTGAAGCTTTCTTT
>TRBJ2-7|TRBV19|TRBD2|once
CASSIVGLAMDEQYF
TGTGCCAGTAGTATAGTAGGACTAGCGATGGACGAGCAGTACTTC
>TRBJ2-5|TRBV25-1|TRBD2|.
CASLAGPLDSQYF
TGTGCCAGCCTAGCGGGGCCCCTAGATTCTCAGTACTTC
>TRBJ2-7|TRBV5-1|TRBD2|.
CASSWTSGAIYEQYF
TGCGCCAGCAGCTGGACTAGCGGAGCAATCTACGAGCAGTACTTC
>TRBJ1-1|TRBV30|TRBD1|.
CALNRDRGGSEAFF
TGTGCCTTAAACCGGGACAGGGGGGGCTCTGAAGCTTTCTTT
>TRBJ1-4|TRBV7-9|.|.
CASSLLGEGIANEKLFF
TGTGCCAGCAGCTTACTTGGGGAGGGGATCGCTAATGAAAAACTGTTTTTT
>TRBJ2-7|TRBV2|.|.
CASSTRDGSYEQYF
TGTGCCAGCAGTACCCGGGACGGATCCTACGAGCAGTACTTC
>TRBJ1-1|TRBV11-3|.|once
CASSLRNPRENTEAFF
TGTGCCAGCAGCTTACGTAATCCCAGGGAGAACACTGAAGCTTTCTTT
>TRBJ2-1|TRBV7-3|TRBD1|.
CASSPETGSYNEQFF
TGTGCCAGCAGCCCTGAGACAGGGAGCTACAATGAGCAGTTCTTC
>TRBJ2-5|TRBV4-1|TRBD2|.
CASSRGGGSGGRGETQYF
TGCGCCAGCAGCCGGGGCGGGGGTTCCGGCGGGAGGGGAGAGACCCAGTACTTC
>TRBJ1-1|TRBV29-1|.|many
CSGRRGGGPEGTEAFF
TGCAGCGGACGGAGGGGAGGGGGGCCGGAGGGCACTGAAGCTTTCTTT
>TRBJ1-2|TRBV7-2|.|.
CASSSVQGNYGYTF
TGTGCCAGCAGCAGTGTACAGGGTAACTATGGCTACACCTTC
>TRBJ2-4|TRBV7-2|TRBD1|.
CASSLWDRGRESIQYF
TGTGCCAGCAGCTTGTGGGACAGGGGTAGGGAAAGCATTCAGTACTTC
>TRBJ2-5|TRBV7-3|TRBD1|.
CASSLRGTGVQETQYF
TGTGCCAGCAGCTTACGAGGGACAGGGGTGCAGGAGACCCAGTACTTC
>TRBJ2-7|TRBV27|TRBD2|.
CASSLTGTSGYEQYF
TGTGCCAGCAGTCTAACCGGGACTAGCGGCTACGAGCAGTACTTC
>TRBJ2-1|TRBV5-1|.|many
CASSLGLANEQFF
TGCGCCAGCAGCTTGGGTTTAGCCAATGAGCAGTTCTTC
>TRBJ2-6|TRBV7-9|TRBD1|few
CASSLTRDRRYSGANVLTF
TGTGCCAGCAGCTTAACCCGGGACAGGCGATACTCTGGGGCCAACGTCCTGACTTTC
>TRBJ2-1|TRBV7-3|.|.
CASSLEAQREQFF
TGTGCCAGCAGCTTAGAGGCCCAGCGGGAGCAGTTCTTC
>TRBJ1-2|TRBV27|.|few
CASSNRQSGASNYGYTF
TGTGCCAGCAGCAACCGACAGAGTGGGGCTTCTAACTATGGCTACACCTTC
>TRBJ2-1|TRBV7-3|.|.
CASSSNPSGYVNIPKIYNEQFF
TGTGCCAGCAGCTCCAACCCCAGCGGCTACGTCAATATACCTAAGATATACAATGAGCAGTTCTTC
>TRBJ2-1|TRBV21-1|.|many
CASSKSPPKSQVQGLDNEQFF
TGTGCCAGCAGCAAATCCCCACCCAAATCTCAGGTACAGGGCTTGGACAATGAGCAGTTCTTC
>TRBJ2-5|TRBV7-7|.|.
CASSSTEYQETQYF
TGTGCCAGCAGCTCGACAGAGTACCAAGAGACCCAGTACTTC
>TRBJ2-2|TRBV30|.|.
CAWSPGLNTGELFF
TGTGCCTGGAGCCCTGGACTTAACACCGGGGAGCTGTTTTTT
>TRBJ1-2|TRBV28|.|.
CASSLGRKVSRGYTF
TGTGCCAGCAGCTTGGGGAGGAAGGTCTCTCGGGGCTACACCTTC
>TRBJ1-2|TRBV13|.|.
CASSSYQRPNYGYTF
TGTGCCAGCAGCTCCTATCAGAGACCCAACTATGGCTACACCTTC
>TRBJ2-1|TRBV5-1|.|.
CASSPGPPRQFF
TGCGCCAGCAGCCCCGGACCGCCAAGGCAGTTCTTC
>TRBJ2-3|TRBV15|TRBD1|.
CATSRAPGQRKTDTQYF
TGTGCCACCAGCAGAGCTCCGGGACAGAGAAAAACAGATACGCAGTATTTT
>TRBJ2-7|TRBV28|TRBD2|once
CASSGVGRGLATYFEQYF
TGTGCCAGCAGCGGAGTAGGTCGGGGACTAGCGACTTACTTCGAGCAGTACTTC
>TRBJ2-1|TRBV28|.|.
CASSSHRVSVNEQFF
TGTGCCAGCAGTTCCCACAGGGTTTCGGTTAATGAGCAGTTCTTC
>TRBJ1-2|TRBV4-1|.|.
CASSQDPSSNYGYTF
TGCGCCAGCAGCCAAGATCCGAGCAGTAACTATGGCTACACCTTC
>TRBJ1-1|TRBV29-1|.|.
CSVADAGRGTEAFF
TGCAGCGTTGCCGATGCAGGGAGGGGCACTGAAGCTTTCTTT
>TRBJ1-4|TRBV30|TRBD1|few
CAWSATGGISEKLFF
TGTGCCTGGAGTGCTACAGGGGGCATTAGTGAAAAACTGTTTTTT